The 7 T cell receptor beta chains below all came from one sample that was sequenced in a study of control samples from healthy donors and cancer patients. TCRdb's copy holds only in-frame clones and misses some; the assay was immunoSEQ multiplex PCR. The table has approximately 98,000 clones, around four fifths seen once. Sequenced material: blood. These receptors all stem from a man younger than 35 in good health.

J is TRBJ1-3 and V is TRBV11-2; D is possibly TRBD1 (6 bases). The CDR3 has 15 residues. The V end lost 5 bases, the J end lost 4 bases, and 15 bases lay between the germline ends. CDR1 SGHAT and CDR2 FQNNGV come from the germline V gene. CDR3 sequence (DNA): TGTGCCAGCAGCAATTACGGGGGGGCCGGAAACACCATATATTTT. This sequence encodes CASSNYGGAGNTIYF.

The gene calls are TRBV6-2 or TRBV6-3 and TRBJ1-5, with TRBD1 matching over 7 bases. Germline V lookup: CDR1 MNHEY, CDR2 SVGEGT. V was clipped by 5 bases and J by 1 base; unmatched bases: 5. The CDR3 is 15 residues long. For the CDR3, the DNA is TGTGCCAGCAGTCCAGGGGGGGAAAGCAATCAGCCCCAGCATTTT. Protein product: CASSPGGESNQPQHF.

This rearrangement joins TRBV28 to TRBJ2-3, with TRBD1 identical over 10 bases. Germline-derived CDR1 and CDR2 are MDHEN and SYDVKM. V lost 6 bases, J lost 5 bases, and 14 bases stayed unmatched. The CDR3 contains 17 residues. CDR3 in amino acids: CASREPDRGQDRDTQYF. For the CDR3, the DNA is TGTGCCAGCAGGGAACCCGACAGGGGGCAGGACCGAGATACGCAGTATTTT.

The chain uses TRBV6-4 and TRBJ1-1; no reliable D call. There are 12 residues in the CDR3. Between the trimmed V and J ends, which lost 8 bases and 3 bases, there was a span of 10 bases. Germline V gene data show CDR1 as MRHNA and CDR2 as SNTAGT. The CDR3: CASPDGDTEAFF. The CDR3 region has the DNA TGTGCCAGCCCGGACGGGGACACTGAAGCTTTCTTT.

The chain couples TRBV27 to TRBJ2-7; 9 bases line up with TRBD1. J lost 2 bases, V lost 6 bases, and 11 bases had no gene match. This CDR3 spans 16 amino acids. Germline CDR1 is MNHEY and CDR2 is SMNVEV (reference sequence). The CDR3 DNA reads TGTGCCAGCAGGGACAGGGGTACCACGATCACCTACGAGCAGTACTTC. Translating gives CASRDRGTTITYEQYF.

This chain joins TRBV5-1 and TRBJ1-2; D possibly corresponds to TRBD1 (5 bases). Trimming cost V 6 bases and J 4 bases, with 16 bases left between them. CDR3 length: 14 residues. Germline loops: CDR1 SGHRS, CDR2 YFSETQ. CDR3 DNA: TGCGCCAGCAAAGTAGAGACAGCGCTCTATGGCTACACCTTC. Protein product: CASKVETALYGYTF.

As concerns this clone: This sample also contains other DNA sequences that code for the same CDR3. The J gene is TRBJ1-1, the V gene TRBV29-1, with 10 bases fitting TRBD1. V lost 4 bases and J lost 4; bases outside the gene matches: 3. The CDR3 is 13 residues long. Germline assignment: CDR1 SQVTM and CDR2 ANQGSEA. The CDR3 protein is CSVGQGASTEAFF. The CDR3 DNA follows: TGCAGCGTTGGACAGGGGGCGAGCACTGAAGCTTTCTTT.